This T cell receptor beta chain is drawn from a study of identical twins. TCRdb fed the 5' RACE reads into MiXCR, producing one record per CDR3 protein. Seen here are about 240,000 distinct CDR3 sequences, 10% to 13% observed once, and the top ten hold 8% to 10%. Healthy Caucasian donors formed the entire cohort. Study results and limitations: These conclusions were based on statistical analysis (cross-sectional, not following the same donors).

This clonotype was observed at least ten times. The antigen is unknown. The sample was memory T cells sorted from blood. The clonotype comes from a man aged 50 to 59 in good health.

The CDR3 bases are TGTGCCAGCAACAGGGAACCCTACAATGAGCAGTTCTTC. Its protein is CASNREPYNEQFF. The gene calls are TRBV2 and TRBJ2-1, with D maybe TRBD1 (6 bases). CDR3 length: 13 amino acids. Trimming stripped 7 bases from V and 2 bases from J, with 9 bases between. The V gene's germline CDR1 is SNHLY and CDR2 FYNNEI.